Below, 32 T cell receptor beta chains from the same sample are listed, as sequenced in a study of control samples from healthy donors and cancer patients. TCRdb keeps only in-frame clones here, not all; method: immunoSEQ multiplex PCR. This sample carries thousands of clones, 90% to 95% of them seen once, and the ten largest clones take 15% to 20%. The sequenced sample consisted of PBMCs. Source of these receptors: a man in his 60s with colorectal cancer.

This rearrangement joins TRBV9 to TRBJ1-2, with D possibly TRBD1 on 5 matching bases. This CDR3 has 13 residues. Between the trimmed V and J ends, which lost 5 bases and 3 bases, there was a span of 11 bases. Germline CDR1 SGDLS, CDR2 YYNGEE. CDR3 sequence: CASRSIGDYGYTF. In DNA form, the CDR3 reads TGTGCCAGCAGGAGTATAGGGGACTATGGCTACACCTTC.

This clone has just one count. This sequence joins TRBV6-5 and TRBJ1-1, with TRBD1 identical over 9 bases. This CDR3 contains 14 residues. Germline CDR1 and CDR2: MNHEY and SVGAGI. V dropped 6 bases and J dropped 5; count of bases not matched to a gene: 7. The CDR3 DNA sequence: TGTGCCAGCAGCCTACAGGGGGCAGGAACTGAAGCTTTCTTT. Its translation: CASSLQGAGTEAFF.

This chain links TRBV28 with TRBJ2-1; 8 positions match TRBD1. The CDR3 length is 16 residues. Per the germline V gene, CDR1 is MDHEN and CDR2 is SYDVKM. Trimming cost V 3 bases and J 4 bases; bases outside gene matches: 8. The DNA for the CDR3 is TGTGCCAGCAGTTTGCTGGACAGGGACGCTTACAATGAGCAGTTCTTC. Translation: CASSLLDRDAYNEQFF.

The chain recombines TRBV15 with TRBJ2-7; TRBD1 matches 9 bases. CDR1 LNHNV and CDR2 YYDKDF come from the germline V gene (reference sequence). This CDR3 region has 16 residues. With 0 bases clipped from V and 6 bases from J, the junction kept 9 bases outside the gene matches. In DNA, the CDR3 is TGTGCCACCAGCAGAGAAACCGGGACAGGGTCGACCGAGCAGTACTTC. Translating it yields CATSRETGTGSTEQYF.

The V gene is TRBV11-3, the J gene TRBJ2-3; 7 bases align to TRBD2. The ends lost 2 bases at V and 1 base at J; junction bases unmatched: 6. CDR1 SGHNT and CDR2 YENEEA come from the germline V gene. CDR3 length: 16 amino acids. The CDR3 DNA sequence: TGTGCCAGCAGCTTATCTGGGGGGGTTGGCACAGATACGCAGTATTTT. It is translated as CASSLSGGVGTDTQYF. The entire variable domain, with the rest obtained from reference TRBV11-3 and TRBJ2-3, is as follows: EAGVVQSPRYKIIEKKQPVAFWCNPISGHNTLYWYLQNLGQGPELLIRYENEEAVDDSQLPKDRFSAERLKGVDSTLKIQPAELGDSAVYLCASSLSGGVGTDTQYFGPGTRLTVL.

The chain joins TRBV6-2 or TRBV6-3 to TRBJ2-3; 8 bases match TRBD2. CDR3 length: 18 amino acids. In germline, CDR1 is MNHEY, CDR2 SVGEGT. V lost 4 bases and J lost 0; bases outside the gene matches: 12. CDR3 sequence (DNA): TGTGCCAGCAGTTCCAGACCGGGGGGGGGATCTAGCACAGATACGCAGTATTTT. Its protein product is CASSSRPGGGSSTDTQYF.

The chain carries TRBV7-2 and TRBJ1-2, with TRBD1 as a possible D gene (6 bases). Germline V gene lookup returns CDR1 SGHTA and CDR2 FQGNSA. CDR3 length equals 13 residues. With 1 base removed from V and 8 bases from J, the gap between germline ends came to 11 bases. CDR3 coding DNA: TGTGCCAGCAGCTTAGACAGGGCAAGAGGCTACACCTTC. Its protein is CASSLDRARGYTF.

V is TRBV7-2 and J is TRBJ2-3; 10 nucleotides match TRBD2. Germline V gene lookup returns CDR1 SGHTA and CDR2 FQGNSA. This CDR3 comprises 15 residues. V gave up 5 bases and J gave up 3 bases; unmatched junction bases: 5. The CDR3, as DNA: TGTGCCAGCAGCCCCGGACTAGCGGTGACAGATACGCAGTATTTT. Translation gives CASSPGLAVTDTQYF.

The chain uses TRBV7-3 and TRBJ2-2, with D possibly being TRBD1 or TRBD2 (5 bases each). The CDR3 is 15 residues long. Trimming removed 2 bases at V and 0 bases at J, with 7 bases between. Per the germline V gene, CDR1 is SGHTA and CDR2 is FQGTGA. CDR3 bases: TGTGCCAGCAGCTTAGGGACCGCGAACACCGGGGAGCTGTTTTTT. Its translation: CASSLGTANTGELFF. Full variable domain (remainder filled in from reference TRBV7-3 and TRBJ2-2): GAGVSQTPSNKVTEKGKYVELRCDPISGHTALYWYRQSLGQGPEFLIYFQGTGAADDSGLPNDRFFAVRPEGSVSTLKIQRTERGDSAVYLCASSLGTANTGELFFGEGSRLTVL.

The V and J genes are TRBV19 and TRBJ2-5; TRBD2 aligns across 8 bases. V dropped 5 bases and J dropped 2; count of bases not matched to a gene: 7. Germline V gene data show CDR1 as LNHDA and CDR2 as SQIVND (reference sequence). The CDR3 sequence is 15 residues long. CDR3 in DNA: TGTGCCAGTAGTCCCCGGGAGGGCCGGCAAGAGACCCAGTACTTC. Translated, it gives CASSPREGRQETQYF. Supplemented by reference TRBV19 and TRBJ2-5, the full variable domain reads DGGITQSPKYLFRKEGQNVTLSCEQNLNHDAMYWYRQDPGQGLRLIYYSQIVNDFQKGDIAEGYSVSREKKESFPLTVTSAQKNPTAFYLCASSPREGRQETQYFGPGTRLLVL.

The chain employs TRBV6-5 and TRBJ2-1; 7 bases match TRBD1. V was pared by 4 bases and J by 4 bases, with 7 bases of the junction left unmatched. CDR3 length: 15 amino acids. Germline-derived CDR1 and CDR2 are MNHEY and SVGAGI. CDR3 residues: CASSFRDSLYNEQFF. The CDR3 DNA sequence: TGTGCCAGCAGTTTCCGGGACAGCCTATACAATGAGCAGTTCTTC.

This clone has a single count. The chain recombines TRBV6-6 with TRBJ1-1, with 7 positions matching TRBD1. CDR1 and CDR2 (germline): MNHNY, SVGAGI (reference sequence). With V trimmed by 6 bases and J by 0 bases, 4 bases remained unmatched. This CDR3 comprises 14 residues. CDR3 DNA: TGTGCCAGCAGCAAGGGGGCGATGAACACTGAAGCTTTCTTT. The encoded protein is CASSKGAMNTEAFF.

V usage is TRBV25-1 and J usage is TRBJ2-5; TRBD2 matches at 7 bases. Germline V CDR1 and CDR2: MGHDK, SYGVNS. The CDR3 has 16 amino acids. Trimming at V came to 2 bases and at J to 4 bases, leaving 10 bases not matched to a gene. CDR3 amino acids: CASSEGSGEGGETQYF. CDR3 sequence (DNA): TGTGCCAGCAGTGAAGGCAGCGGGGAGGGAGGAGAGACCCAGTACTTC.

The rearrangement links TRBV5-4 to TRBJ2-1, with 8 bases that match TRBD1. CDR1 SGHNT and CDR2 YYREEE come from the germline V gene (reference sequence). This CDR3 contains 15 residues. Unmatched junction bases numbered 7, after V lost 4 bases and J lost 4 bases. As DNA, the CDR3 is TGTGCCAGCAGCGTAACAGGGGGGAGGTACAATGAGCAGTTCTTC. It encodes CASSVTGGRYNEQFF.

The chain has TRBV29-1 and TRBJ1-4; TRBD1 agrees at 10 bases. The V gene end was trimmed by 4 bases and the J gene end by 7 bases; junction bases not matched to a gene: 9. From germline, CDR1 is SQVTM and CDR2 ANQGSEA. This CDR3 comprises 15 residues. The CDR3 reads CSVGFGTGVGEKLFF. The CDR3, as DNA: TGCAGCGTTGGTTTCGGGACAGGGGTAGGTGAAAAACTGTTTTTT. The complete variable domain, with remaining parts taken from reference TRBV29-1 and TRBJ1-4, reads SAVISQKPSRDICQRGTSLTIQCQVDSQVTMMFWYRQQPGQSLTLIATANQGSEATYESGFVIDKFPISRPNLTFSTLTVSNMSPEDSSIYLCSVGFGTGVGEKLFFGSGTQLSVL.

This clone showed up just a few times. The chain uses TRBV10-1 and TRBJ1-6, with TRBD1 matching over 7 bases. With V trimmed by 6 bases and J by 2 bases, 7 bases remained unmatched. The CDR3 consists of 16 residues. The germline V gene encodes CDR1 WNHNN and CDR2 SYGVQD (reference sequence). The CDR3 spells CASRTGLWTYNSPLHF. In nucleotides, the CDR3 is TGCGCCAGCAGGACAGGGCTTTGGACCTATAATTCACCCCTCCACTTT.

The genes are TRBV4-2 and TRBJ2-2, with D perhaps assigned TRBD1 or TRBD2 (5 bases each). Germline CDR1 reads LGHNA; CDR2 reads YNFKEQ. V lost 2 bases and J lost 9, with 22 bases in between. CDR3 length equals 17 residues. CDR3 sequence: CASSQWDLSLGPRELFF. DNA of the CDR3: TGTGCCAGCAGCCAATGGGACCTAAGTTTGGGTCCCCGGGAGCTGTTTTTT.

J is TRBJ2-2 and V is TRBV5-1; tentatively, D is TRBD1 (6 bases). V gave up 0 bases and J gave up 1 base, with 16 bases separating them. Per the germline V gene, CDR1 is SGHRS and CDR2 is YFSETQ. The CDR3 contains 18 residues. The DNA for the CDR3 is TGCGCCAGCAGCTTGGCTGGGGGCGCGGCCGGGAACACCGGGGAGCTGTTTTTT. Protein: CASSLAGGAAGNTGELFF.

V and J are TRBV7-8 and TRBJ2-2; 9 positions match TRBD1. This CDR3 contains 16 residues. The V and J ends lost 5 bases and 5 bases, in that order; junction bases with no gene match: 9. Germline values: CDR1 SGHVS, CDR2 FQNEAQ. The CDR3 DNA reads TGTGCCAGCAGCGCTTGGACCGGGACAGGGACCGGGGAGCTGTTTTTT. Its translation: CASSAWTGTGTGELFF.

This sequence joins TRBV3-1 (or the pseudogene TRBV3-2) and TRBJ1-1; TRBD1 is a possible D gene (5 bases). This CDR3 contains 16 residues. V was cut by 1 base and J by 1 base, with 13 bases left in between. The V gene's germline CDR1 is LGHDT and CDR2 YNNKEL (reference sequence). The DNA of the CDR3 is TGTGCCAGCAGCCAAGCCGGCGCAGGGCAGAACACTGAAGCTTTCTTT. Translation gives CASSQAGAGQNTEAFF.

The chain recombines TRBV20-1 with TRBJ2-7, with D unclear. The CDR3 runs 15 residues. Trimming stripped 3 bases from V and 7 bases from J, with 22 bases between. Germline CDR1 DFQATT, CDR2 SNEGSKA (reference sequence). The CDR3 nucleotides read TGCAGTGCTAGTCCTCCCTTTACAGAGCTGGAAGAGCAGTACTTC. Protein sequence: CSASPPFTELEEQYF.

The gene calls are TRBV5-1 and TRBJ1-3; D is perhaps TRBD1 (5 bases). This CDR3 region has 14 residues. V gave up 4 bases and J gave up 0 bases, with 8 bases separating them. CDR1 is SGHRS, CDR2 YFSETQ, per germline. The CDR3 nucleotides are TGCGCCAGCAGCGAGGACACCTCTGGAAACACCATATATTTT. Residues: CASSEDTSGNTIYF.

The CDR3 sequence is CASSPTVFPGELFF. DNA of the CDR3: TGTGCCAGCAGCCCAACGGTTTTTCCCGGGGAGCTGTTTTTT. The chain recombines TRBV7-2 with TRBJ2-2; D gene unclear. Germline V gene data show CDR1 as SGHTA and CDR2 as FQGNSA. Trimming took off 5 bases at V and 6 bases at J, with 13 bases between the two ends. The CDR3 has 14 residues.

The V and J genes are TRBV6-2 or TRBV6-3 and TRBJ1-5; D not resolved. The CDR3 length is 13 residues. CDR1 is MNHEY and CDR2 is SVGEGT in the germline V gene. The V and J ends lost 0 bases and 4 bases respectively, with 4 bases between them. The CDR3 loop is CASSYSENQPQHF. As DNA, the CDR3 is TGTGCCAGCAGTTACTCCGAAAATCAGCCCCAGCATTTT.

This chain joins TRBV20-1 and TRBJ1-1, with D hard to call. The germline V and J ends were trimmed by 0 bases and 6 bases, with 5 bases remaining between them. Germline V lookup: CDR1 DFQATT, CDR2 SNEGSKA (reference sequence). The CDR3 spans 11 residues. The CDR3 DNA reads TGCAGTGCTAGAGAACAATCTGAAGCTTTCTTT. This codes for CSAREQSEAFF.

This chain links TRBV18 with TRBJ1-4; 8 bases match TRBD1. Germline CDR1 is KGHSH and CDR2 is LQKENI. After removal of 6 bases from V and 5 bases from J, the junction contained 2 bases not matched to a gene. The CDR3 length is 13 residues. The CDR3 DNA sequence: TGTGCCAGCTCGACAGGGGCGAATGAAAAACTGTTTTTT. This encodes CASSTGANEKLFF.

The chain employs TRBV16 and TRBJ1-5; D is perhaps TRBD1 (6 bases). The germline V gene encodes CDR1 KGHSY and CDR2 FQNENV. Trimming took 3 bases from V and 5 from J, leaving 8 bases between them. The CDR3 covers 13 residues. The CDR3 region has the DNA TGTGCCAGCAGCCAGGGGGCGGATCAGCCCCAGCATTTT. Translated: CASSQGADQPQHF.

The chain couples TRBV6-5 to TRBJ2-1, with a weak D call TRBD2 (5 bases). Trimming shortened V by 5 bases and J by 7 bases, and 9 bases separated the two germline ends. The CDR3 sequence is 12 residues long. The germline V gene encodes CDR1 MNHEY and CDR2 SVGAGI. Here the CDR3 reads CASSPPGNEQFF. CDR3 bases: TGTGCCAGCAGTCCCCCGGGGAATGAGCAGTTCTTC.

J is TRBJ2-3 and V is TRBV19; 10 nucleotides agree with TRBD2. Germline-derived CDR1 and CDR2 are LNHDA and SQIVND (reference sequence). This CDR3 is built from 15 residues. V shed 4 bases and J 5 bases; nucleotides not matched to a gene: 6. This CDR3 is CASSRSGGEGDTQYF. In nucleotides, the CDR3 is TGTGCCAGTAGTAGAAGCGGGGGGGAGGGAGATACGCAGTATTTT.

The chain recombines TRBV5-1 with TRBJ2-1, with TRBD2 matching 8 bases. The germline gives CDR1 SGHRS, CDR2 YFSETQ. The trim removed 0 bases at V and 7 bases at J, leaving 3 bases unmatched. CDR3 size: 14 residues. The CDR3 spells CASSLVLAGNEQFF. In nucleotides, the CDR3 is TGCGCCAGCAGCTTGGTCTTAGCGGGGAATGAGCAGTTCTTC. Full variable domain (rest looked up from reference TRBV5-1 and TRBJ2-1): KAGVTQTPRYLIKTRGQQVTLSCSPISGHRSVSWYQQTPGQGLQFLFEYFSETQRNKGNFPGRFSGRQFSNSRSEMNVSTLELGDSALYLCASSLVLAGNEQFFGPGTRLTVL.

This chain links TRBV12-5 with TRBJ2-5; 7 nucleotides agree with TRBD1. Per the germline V gene, CDR1 is LGHNT and CDR2 is FRNRAP. The length of the CDR3 is 15 residues. Trimming took 5 bases from V and 0 from J; bases not matched to a gene: 6. CDR3 nucleotides: TGTGCTAGTGGTCCCGGACAGGCCAACCAAGAGACCCAGTACTTC. This gives the protein CASGPGQANQETQYF.

V is TRBV7-9 and J is TRBJ2-2; 11 bases are a match to TRBD1. The germline V gene encodes CDR1 SEHNR and CDR2 FQNEAQ (reference sequence). With 5 bases clipped from V and 6 bases from J, the junction kept 8 bases outside the gene matches. The CDR3 spans 16 residues. CDR3 DNA: TGTGCCAGCAGCCGCGGGACAGGGGGTCAGTCCGGGGAGCTGTTTTTT. Encoded protein: CASSRGTGGQSGELFF.